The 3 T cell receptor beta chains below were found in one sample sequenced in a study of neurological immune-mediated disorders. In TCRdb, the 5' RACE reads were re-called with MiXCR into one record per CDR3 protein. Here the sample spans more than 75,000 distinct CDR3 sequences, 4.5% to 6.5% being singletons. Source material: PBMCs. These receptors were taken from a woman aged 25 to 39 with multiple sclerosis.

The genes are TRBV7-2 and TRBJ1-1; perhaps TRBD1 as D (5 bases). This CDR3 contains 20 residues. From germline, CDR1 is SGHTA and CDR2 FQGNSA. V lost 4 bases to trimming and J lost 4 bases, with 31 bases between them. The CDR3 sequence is CASSSSATGKGNLRGTEAFF. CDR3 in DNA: TGTGCCAGCAGCTCTAGCGCCACCGGGAAAGGTAACTTAAGGGGCACTGAAGCTTTCTTT.

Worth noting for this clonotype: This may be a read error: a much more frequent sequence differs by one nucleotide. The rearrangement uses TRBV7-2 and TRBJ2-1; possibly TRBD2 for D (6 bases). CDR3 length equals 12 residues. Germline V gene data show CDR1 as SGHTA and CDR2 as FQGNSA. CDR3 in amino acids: CDSSFPGTQQFF. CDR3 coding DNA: TGTGACAGCAGCTTCCCCGGGACTCAGCAGTTCTTC.

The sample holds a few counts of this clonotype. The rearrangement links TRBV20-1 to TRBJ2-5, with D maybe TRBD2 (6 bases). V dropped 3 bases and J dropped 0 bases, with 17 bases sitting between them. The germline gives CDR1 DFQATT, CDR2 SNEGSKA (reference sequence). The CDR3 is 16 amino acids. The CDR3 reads CSARPWTITYQETQYF. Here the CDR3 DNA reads TGCAGTGCTAGGCCCTGGACTATAACGTACCAAGAGACCCAGTACTTC.